This T cell receptor (beta chain) is drawn from a study of OX40 agonist ivuxolimab in advanced cancers. The germline V gene has CDR1 MDHEN and CDR2 SYDVKM. Trimming removed 0 bases at V and 2 bases at J, with 11 bases between. The CDR3 is 15 residues long. This table comes from immunoSEQ multiplex PCR, and its TCRdb copy is limited to in-frame clones, with some not included. This sample has 60,000 to 70,000 clones; 75% to 90% occur once, and the top ten carry 0.35% to 0.5%. The genes are TRBV28 and TRBJ2-7; D not resolved. This TCR was sampled from an adult with an advanced solid tumor such as melanoma, head and neck, liver or kidney cancer. The material sequenced was CD4+ or CD8+ T cells sorted from blood, taken in a trial of the OX40 agonist ivuxolimab. The CDR3 loop is CASSLWDQAPYEQYF. In nucleotides, the CDR3 is TGTGCCAGCAGTTTATGGGACCAAGCGCCCTACGAGCAGTACTTC.